This TCR beta chain comes out of a study of blood T cell repertoires in COVID-19. As for the study in general: T cells, B-cell-depleted T cells, or PBMCs supplied cDNA or gDNA.

Sequencing was performed with immunoSEQ multiplex PCR; in TCRdb, only in-frame clones are kept and a portion is missing. This sample yields some 74,000 clones, of which approximately 80% are seen a single time; about 4.4% belongs to the top ten. Deletions cut 4 bases from V and 2 bases from J, with 9 bases between. The CDR3 runs to 13 residues. The germline gives CDR1 MNHEY, CDR2 SVGEGT. The gene calls are TRBV6-2 or TRBV6-3 and TRBJ2-7; D is undetermined. This receptor was taken from a woman aged 80 or older with active or convalescent COVID-19. Sequencing was performed on peripheral blood. The CDR3 sequence is CASSSQAPYEQYF. The CDR3 bases are TGTGCCAGCAGTTCGCAAGCTCCCTACGAGCAGTACTTC.